The clone carrying this T cell receptor (beta chain) is a singleton in its sample. This record belongs to a study of T cell changes during pregnancy in multiple sclerosis. Trimming cost V 0 bases and J 0 bases; bases outside gene matches: 5. The length of the CDR3 is 17 residues. Germline values: CDR1 LNHDA, CDR2 SQIVND (reference sequence). Sequencing used immunoSEQ multiplex PCR; TCRdb keeps in-frame clones, though not all of them. The data contain approximately 34,000 clones, 75% to 90% of them singletons. This clonotype originated in a female donor with multiple sclerosis, enrolled in a pregnancy study. The chain links TRBV19 to TRBJ2-1, with TRBD2 matching over 7 bases. The sample consisted of CD8+ T cells from peripheral blood mononuclear cells, taken after pregnancy. CDR3 loop: CASSIDSGYSSYNEQFF. The CDR3 DNA sequence: TGTGCCAGTAGTATAGATAGCGGGTATAGCTCCTACAATGAGCAGTTCTTC.